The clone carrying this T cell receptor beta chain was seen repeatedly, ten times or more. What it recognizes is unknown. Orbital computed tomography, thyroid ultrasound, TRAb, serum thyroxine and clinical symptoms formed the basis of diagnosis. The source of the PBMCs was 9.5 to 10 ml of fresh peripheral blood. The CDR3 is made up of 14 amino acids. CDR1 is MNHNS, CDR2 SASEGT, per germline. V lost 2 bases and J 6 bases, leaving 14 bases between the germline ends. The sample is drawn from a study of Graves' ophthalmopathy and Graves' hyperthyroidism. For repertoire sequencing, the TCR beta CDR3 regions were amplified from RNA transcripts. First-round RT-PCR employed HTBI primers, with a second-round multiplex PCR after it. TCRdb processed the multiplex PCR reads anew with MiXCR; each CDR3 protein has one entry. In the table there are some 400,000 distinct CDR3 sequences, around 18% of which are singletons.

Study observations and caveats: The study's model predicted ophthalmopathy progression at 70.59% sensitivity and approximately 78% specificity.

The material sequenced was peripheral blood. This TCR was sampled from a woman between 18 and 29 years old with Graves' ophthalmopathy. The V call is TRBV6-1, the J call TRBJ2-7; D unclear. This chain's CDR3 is CASSETSSVVEQYF. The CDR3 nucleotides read TGTGCCAGCAGTGAAACCTCCTCGGTGGTCGAGCAGTACTTC.